One and the same sample provided the 11 T cell receptor beta chains below, sequenced in a study of TIL therapy for anti-PD-1-resistant metastatic lung cancer. This was the immunoSEQ v3 assay. Sequencing used immunoSEQ multiplex PCR; TCRdb keeps in-frame clones, though not all of them. The repertoire has a few thousand clones, around 60% of them found once; the top ten carry 9.5%. Time point denoted: pre-treatment sample, taken before nivolumab and TIL therapy. Pleural nodules or supraclavicular lymph nodes made up most of the excised metastases sampled. The sample was tumor tissue, taken at baseline. These receptors were obtained from a man aged 65 to 79 with non-small cell lung cancer.

The chain combines TRBV15 with TRBJ2-2; D ambiguous. The CDR3 covers 12 residues. The germline V and J ends were trimmed by 4 bases and 6 bases, with 6 bases remaining between them. Per germline, CDR1 LNHNV and CDR2 YYDKDF (reference sequence). The CDR3 DNA reads TGTGCCACCAGCAAAATTCCCGGGGAGCTGTTTTTT. This translates into CATSKIPGELFF. The entire variable domain, with the rest obtained from reference TRBV15 and TRBJ2-2, is as follows: DAMVIQNPRYQVTQFGKPVTLSCSQTLNHNVMYWYQQKSSQAPKLLFHYYDKDFNNEADTPDNFQSRRPNTSFCFLDIRSPGLGDTAMYLCATSKIPGELFFGEGSRLTVL.

The rearrangement uses TRBV5-4 and TRBJ2-6; D is unclear. Trimming took 4 bases from V and 3 from J, leaving 11 bases between them. Germline lookup yields CDR1 SGHNT and CDR2 YYREEE (reference sequence). The CDR3 is 15 amino acids. CDR3 sequence (DNA): TGTGCCAGCAGCCCTGGCCAGATTGGGGCCAACGTCCTGACTTTC. Its translation: CASSPGQIGANVLTF.

The chain employs TRBV25-1 and TRBJ2-5, with 10 bases that match TRBD1. The end of the DNA is better explained by TRBJ2-7, so the J call may be wrong. Germline V gene sequence: CDR1 MGHDK, CDR2 SYGVNS. The CDR3 extends over 13 amino acids. The CDR3 spells CASDSTGGVEQYF. In DNA form, the CDR3 reads TGTGCCAGCGATTCGACAGGGGGCGTCGAGCAGTACTTC.

Of note for this clone: The junction and the germline gene differ at one end; a read error may be behind it. CDR3 protein: CASSVGQGRTDTQYF. CDR3 nucleotide sequence: TGTGCTAGCAGCGTGGGACAGGGAAGGACAGATACGCAGTATTTT. This chain joins TRBV7-7 and TRBJ2-3, with 9 bases that match TRBD1. The germline V gene has CDR1 SSHAT and CDR2 FNYEAQ (reference sequence). This CDR3 comprises 15 residues.

The genes are TRBV28 and TRBJ2-3, with TRBD2 matching 10 bases. J gave up 12 bases and V 5 bases, and 11 bases lay outside the gene matches. Germline V gene data show CDR1 as MDHEN and CDR2 as SYDVKM. The CDR3 extends over 14 amino acids. CDR3 coding DNA: TGTGCCAGCAGTACAACCCTAGCGGGAGTATCCCAGTATTTT. Amino acids: CASSTTLAGVSQYF.

The V gene is TRBV27, the J gene TRBJ2-7; a weak D match, TRBD1 (6 bases). The CDR3 has 12 amino acids. CDR1 and CDR2 (germline): MNHEY, SMNVEV (reference sequence). The V and J ends lost 2 bases and 7 bases respectively, with 9 bases between them. The CDR3 DNA reads as TGTGCCAGCAGTTTAACAGGGCAAGAGCAGTACTTC. Translating it yields CASSLTGQEQYF.

This clone was seen just once. The V and J genes are TRBV7-2 and TRBJ2-4; D call uncertain. The germline V and J ends were trimmed by 1 base and 3 bases, with 19 bases remaining between them. The CDR3 has 18 amino acids. Germline assignment: CDR1 SGHTA and CDR2 FQGNSA. CDR3 nucleotides: TGTGCCAGCAGCTTAGGTGGCCACATAGGAGTCGTCAAAAACATTCAGTACTTC. Translated: CASSLGGHIGVVKNIQYF.

The chain couples TRBV28 to TRBJ2-3; unclear D gene. V was trimmed by 8 bases and J by 0 bases, leaving 6 bases between them. The CDR3 runs 12 residues. Germline loops: CDR1 MDHEN, CDR2 SYDVKM. CDR3 coding DNA: TGTGCCAGCGGAGAGAGCACAGATACGCAGTATTTT. Amino acid sequence: CASGESTDTQYF.

The chain employs TRBV5-5 and TRBJ2-5, with TRBD2 identical over 10 bases. CDR1 is SGHKS, CDR2 YYEKEE, per germline (reference sequence). The CDR3 consists of 16 residues. The trim removed 4 bases at V and 2 bases at J, leaving 8 bases unmatched. CDR3 loop: CASSQGLAEGQETQYF. The CDR3 DNA reads TGTGCCAGCAGCCAAGGACTAGCGGAAGGGCAAGAGACCCAGTACTTC.

In its sample, this clone was seen once. The rearrangement links TRBV11-2 to TRBJ2-1; D not resolved. V was clipped by 6 bases and J by 9 bases, with 9 bases between them. In germline, CDR1 is SGHAT, CDR2 FQNNGV. The CDR3 loop spans 11 amino acids. CDR3 residues: CASSPMGEQFF. CDR3 coding DNA: TGTGCCAGCAGTCCAATGGGTGAGCAGTTCTTC.

The chain couples TRBV5-1 to TRBJ2-1; 9 bases map to TRBD2. The CDR3 is 15 amino acids. CDR1 is SGHRS and CDR2 is YFSETQ in the germline V gene. The J segment lost 5 bases and the V segment lost 0 bases, leaving 3 bases of the junction unmatched. The DNA for the CDR3 is TGCGCCAGCAGCTTGGGCGGGAGGGCCGACAATGAGCAGTTCTTC. Translation gives CASSLGGRADNEQFF.